The 28 T cell receptor beta chains below were found in one sample sequenced in a study of blood T cell repertoires in COVID-19. TCRdb keeps only in-frame clones here, not all; method: immunoSEQ multiplex PCR. The sample carries under 200,000 clones, 70% to 85% recorded once. Sequenced input: peripheral blood. The receptors were sampled from a woman aged 25 to 39 with acute or convalescent COVID-19.

This clone turned up a few times. J is TRBJ1-1 and V is TRBV19, with D tentatively TRBD1 (5 bases). Trimming took 5 bases from V and 5 from J, leaving 21 bases between them. This CDR3 has 16 amino acids. Germline values: CDR1 LNHDA, CDR2 SQIVND (reference sequence). The CDR3 DNA follows: TGTGCCAGTAGTCCAGGGTCCGGGCAGGGAAGGACTGAAGCTTTCTTT. Translated: CASSPGSGQGRTEAFF.

The chain joins TRBV12-3 or TRBV12-4 to TRBJ2-1, with D uncertain. V lost 0 bases and J 10 bases, leaving 10 bases between the germline ends. The CDR3 extends over 13 amino acids. The CDR3 nucleotides are TGTGCCAGCAGTTTAGCGCCCCCGAGGGAGCAGTTCTTC. Its protein product is CASSLAPPREQFF.

The J gene is TRBJ2-5, the V gene TRBV14, with D possibly being TRBD1 (5 bases). CDR3 length: 16 amino acids. Trimming pared 1 base from V and 1 base from J, leaving 13 bases between. Germline lookup yields CDR1 SGHDN and CDR2 FVKESK. The DNA for the CDR3 is TGTGCCAGCAGCCAAGTGTACGCAGGGCCCCAAGAGACCCAGTACTTC. It translates to CASSQVYAGPQETQYF.

J is TRBJ1-2 and V is TRBV24-1; D remains unclear. The CDR3 is 13 amino acids. The V end lost 2 bases, the J end lost 8 bases, and 11 bases lay between the germline ends. The V gene's germline CDR1 is KGHDR and CDR2 SFDVKD. The chain's CDR3 is CATSDSDYVGYTF. The CDR3 DNA follows: TGTGCCACCAGTGATTCAGATTATGTCGGCTACACCTTC.

The chain has TRBV19 and TRBJ1-5; no clear D. V lost 5 bases to trimming and J lost 5 bases, with 10 bases between them. Germline-derived CDR1 and CDR2 are LNHDA and SQIVND (reference sequence). The CDR3 is made up of 13 amino acids. The CDR3 DNA follows: TGTGCCAGTAGTGAGGGTGGTGATCAGCCCCAGCATTTT. Its translation: CASSEGGDQPQHF.

The chain has TRBV6-5 and TRBJ1-4, with 8 positions matching TRBD1. In germline, CDR1 is MNHEY, CDR2 SVGAGI. With V trimmed by 5 bases and J by 8 bases, 7 bases remained unmatched. The CDR3 is 14 amino acids. The CDR3 region has the DNA TGTGCCAGCAGTCCGGACAGGGTTGGGGAAAAACTGTTTTTT. Protein product: CASSPDRVGEKLFF.

This rearrangement joins TRBV11-3 to TRBJ2-3; D is unclear. V gave up 4 bases and J gave up 5 bases, with 7 bases separating them. The length of the CDR3 is 12 residues. The germline CDR1 and CDR2 sequences are SGHNT and YENEEA. The chain's CDR3 is CASSSGGDTQYF. The CDR3 region has the DNA TGTGCCAGCAGCTCAGGTGGAGATACGCAGTATTTT.

This clone was seen once. The chain couples TRBV10-2 to TRBJ2-5; D might be TRBD1 (5 bases). V dropped 9 bases and J dropped 2 bases, with 16 bases sitting between them. Germline V gene lookup returns CDR1 WSHSY and CDR2 SAAADI. The CDR3 extends over 14 amino acids. CDR3 protein: CASSRVRRQETQYF. The CDR3 DNA is TGCGCCAGTAGCAGGGTGAGGCGGCAAGAGACCCAGTACTTC.

Concerning this clone: Other DNA variants within this sample encode the same CDR3. The chain combines TRBV18 with TRBJ1-5, with D possibly matching TRBD1 (5 bases). The germline gives CDR1 KGHSH, CDR2 LQKENI. V was pared by 1 base and J by 7 bases, with 14 bases between. The CDR3 is 15 residues long. CDR3 nucleotide sequence: TGTGCCAGCTCACCACGGGCAGGGAAGAACCAGCCCCAGCATTTT. This encodes CASSPRAGKNQPQHF.

In nucleotides, the CDR3 is TGTGCCAGCAGCTTGGGCCGAGGAGAGGGCTACACCTTC. Protein sequence: CASSLGRGEGYTF. J is TRBJ1-2 and V is TRBV5-5; D is ambiguous. The germline CDR1 and CDR2 sequences are SGHKS and YYEKEE (reference sequence). The germline V and J ends were trimmed by 0 bases and 8 bases, with 11 bases remaining between them. This CDR3 has 13 amino acids.

The gene calls are TRBV29-1 and TRBJ1-1; 7 positions match TRBD1. Trimming removed 6 bases from V and 6 bases from J; junction bases left unmatched: 7. From germline, CDR1 is SQVTM and CDR2 ANQGSEA. There are 12 residues in the CDR3. The CDR3 here is CSVHTGVAEAFF. CDR3 nucleotide sequence: TGCAGCGTACACACAGGGGTGGCTGAAGCTTTCTTT.

The rearrangement uses TRBV7-2 and TRBJ2-3, with TRBD2 as a possible D gene (7 bases). Germline CDR1 is SGHTA and CDR2 is FQGNSA. The CDR3 sequence is 17 residues long. The V end was cut by 3 bases, the J end by 2 bases, with 18 bases between. CDR3 nucleotides: TGTGCCAGCAGCTTGAGCAACGCGGGGGCTCACACAGATACGCAGTATTTT. Translation gives CASSLSNAGAHTDTQYF.

The V call is TRBV11-2, the J call TRBJ2-5; 7 bases fit TRBD2. With V trimmed by 2 bases and J by 0 bases, 3 bases remained unmatched. Germline CDR1 SGHAT, CDR2 FQNNGV. The CDR3 is made up of 15 amino acids. The CDR3 here is CASSLRRGDQETQYF. In DNA, the CDR3 is TGTGCCAGCAGCTTACGACGGGGGGACCAAGAGACCCAGTACTTC.

This chain connects TRBV21-1 to TRBJ1-1; the D call of TRBD1 is as the table states it, not checked on the DNA. TRBV21-1 represents a pseudogene. This CDR3 has 18 amino acids. The CDR3 sequence: CASRLSYPGQRGNTEAFF. The DNA for the CDR3 is TGTGCCAGCAGACTTTCCTATCCGGGACAGAGAGGGAACACTGAAGCTTTCTTT.

This clone was observed a single time. The chain couples TRBV30 to TRBJ1-2; D is unclear. From germline, CDR1 is GTSNPN and CDR2 SVGIG (reference sequence). V was trimmed by 1 base and J by 5 bases, leaving 5 bases between them. This CDR3 comprises 11 residues. In DNA, the CDR3 is TGTGCCTGGAGTGGTTATTATGGCTACACCTTC. Its protein is CAWSGYYGYTF.

The V call is TRBV27, the J call TRBJ1-2; no definite D call. V was pared by 3 bases and J by 5 bases, with 10 bases between. From germline, CDR1 is MNHEY and CDR2 SMNVEV (reference sequence). This CDR3 is 13 amino acids long. The CDR3 loop reads CASSLGLRYGYTF. The DNA of the CDR3 is TGTGCCAGCAGTTTGGGCCTGAGATATGGCTACACCTTC.

The CDR3 reads CAWKQGDNEKLFF. CDR3 DNA: TGTGCCTGGAAACAGGGGGATAATGAAAAACTGTTTTTT. The chain uses TRBV30 and TRBJ1-4; 8 nucleotides line up with TRBD1. The CDR3 runs 13 residues. Germline lookup yields CDR1 GTSNPN and CDR2 SVGIG (reference sequence). Trimming at V came to 4 bases and at J to 4 bases, leaving 2 bases not matched to a gene.

The chain carries TRBV6-1 and TRBJ1-5; no firm D call. Trimming shortened V by 2 bases and J by 10 bases, and 12 bases separated the two germline ends. The CDR3 has 13 amino acids. Germline V gives CDR1 MNHNS, CDR2 SASEGT. The CDR3 spells CASSEQHGGPQHF. The CDR3 DNA is TGTGCCAGCAGTGAACAACATGGCGGACCCCAGCATTTT.

The genes are TRBV29-1 and TRBJ2-7, with D possibly being TRBD2 (7 bases). Trimming took 6 bases from V and 0 from J, leaving 15 bases between them. The germline V gene has CDR1 SQVTM and CDR2 ANQGSEA. The CDR3 covers 14 residues. CDR3 bases: TGCAGCGTCGGGGGGCTAGCGCTCTCCTACGAGCAGTACTTC. As protein: CSVGGLALSYEQYF.

The chain has TRBV7-2 and TRBJ1-1; the D gene is possibly TRBD1 (6 bases). Trimming removed 5 bases from V and 4 bases from J, with 11 bases in between. The CDR3 sequence is 13 residues long. From germline, CDR1 is SGHTA and CDR2 FQGNSA. The CDR3 sequence: CASSRTAATEAFF. The CDR3 nucleotides are TGTGCCAGCAGCAGGACAGCTGCCACTGAAGCTTTCTTT.

The J gene is TRBJ1-2, the V gene TRBV9; D call uncertain. V shed 3 bases and J shed 5 bases, with 14 bases lying between them. Germline V gene data show CDR1 as SGDLS and CDR2 as YYNGEE. The length of the CDR3 is 14 residues. The CDR3 DNA reads TGTGCCAGCAGCGGCCCCACAGCTCAGTATGGCTACACCTTC. This sequence encodes CASSGPTAQYGYTF. Full variable domain (outside the CDR3, taken from reference TRBV9 and TRBJ1-2): DSGVTQTPKHLITATGQRVTLRCSPRSGDLSVYWYQQSLDQGLQFLIQYYNGEERAKGNILERFSAQQFPDLHSELNLSSLELGDSALYFCASSGPTAQYGYTFGSGTRLTVV.

V and J are TRBV6-2 or TRBV6-3 and TRBJ1-1; TRBD1 agrees at 10 bases. The length of the CDR3 is 17 residues. The V and J ends lost 2 bases and 1 base, in that order; junction bases with no gene match: 7. Germline-derived CDR1 and CDR2 are MNHEY and SVGEGT. CDR3 region: CASSYTSGTGANTEAFF. As DNA, the CDR3 is TGTGCCAGCAGTTACACCTCCGGGACAGGGGCGAACACTGAAGCTTTCTTT.

The chain links TRBV6-2 or TRBV6-3 to TRBJ2-7; weak D call: TRBD1 (6 bases). Germline CDR1 reads MNHEY; CDR2 reads SVGEGT. V lost 6 bases to trimming and J lost 0 bases, with 12 bases between them. The CDR3 loop spans 14 amino acids. This CDR3 is CASSRDTSSYEQYF. The DNA for the CDR3 is TGTGCCAGCAGCCGGGACACAAGCTCCTACGAGCAGTACTTC.

This chain joins TRBV7-6 and TRBJ2-1; TRBD2 matches at 12 bases. V trimming: 3 bases; J trimming: 8 bases; junction bases outside the gene matches: 23. CDR1 SGHVS and CDR2 FNYEAQ come from the germline V gene. The CDR3 is made up of 21 amino acids. CDR3 region: CASSFPLGQTPTSGSEDEQFF. DNA for the CDR3: TGTGCCAGCAGCTTTCCTTTGGGACAGACACCGACTAGCGGGAGTGAAGATGAGCAGTTCTTC.

The chain links TRBV28 to TRBJ2-7; tentative D call: TRBD2 (7 bases). The CDR3 runs to 13 residues. Per germline, CDR1 MDHEN and CDR2 SYDVKM. The V gene lost 10 bases and the J gene lost 2 bases, with 15 bases spanning the gap. The CDR3 region has the DNA TGTGCCACCGGAGGGGGAGGGCCCTACGAGCAGTACTTC. Its translation: CATGGGGPYEQYF.

The count of this clone is one. V gene TRBV6-5 combines with J gene TRBJ1-2; 7 positions agree with TRBD1. The germline V gene has CDR1 MNHEY and CDR2 SVGAGI. The V and J ends lost 8 bases and 4 bases, in that order; junction bases with no gene match: 10. This CDR3 is 14 amino acids long. The CDR3 coding sequence is TGTGCCAGCGGGGAAAGGGGGCCGGGCTATGGCTACACCTTC. Translating it yields CASGERGPGYGYTF.

The V gene is TRBV29-1, the J gene TRBJ1-2, with 7 bases that match TRBD1. V was clipped by 4 bases and J by 4 bases; unmatched bases: 9. CDR3 length equals 14 residues. Germline V gene lookup returns CDR1 SQVTM and CDR2 ANQGSEA. CDR3 sequence (DNA): TGCAGCGTTGGTCCCCCAGGGGGTTCCTATGGCTACACCTTC. Translation gives CSVGPPGGSYGYTF.

The chain has TRBV27 and TRBJ1-6; 7 bases agree with TRBD1. CDR1 MNHEY and CDR2 SMNVEV come from the germline V gene (reference sequence). This CDR3 is built from 17 residues. J was trimmed by 3 bases and V by 1 base; bases with no gene match: 6. CDR3 protein: CASSLWGNRGYNSPLHF. The CDR3 coding sequence is TGTGCCAGCAGTTTATGGGGTAACAGGGGCTATAATTCACCCCTCCACTTT.